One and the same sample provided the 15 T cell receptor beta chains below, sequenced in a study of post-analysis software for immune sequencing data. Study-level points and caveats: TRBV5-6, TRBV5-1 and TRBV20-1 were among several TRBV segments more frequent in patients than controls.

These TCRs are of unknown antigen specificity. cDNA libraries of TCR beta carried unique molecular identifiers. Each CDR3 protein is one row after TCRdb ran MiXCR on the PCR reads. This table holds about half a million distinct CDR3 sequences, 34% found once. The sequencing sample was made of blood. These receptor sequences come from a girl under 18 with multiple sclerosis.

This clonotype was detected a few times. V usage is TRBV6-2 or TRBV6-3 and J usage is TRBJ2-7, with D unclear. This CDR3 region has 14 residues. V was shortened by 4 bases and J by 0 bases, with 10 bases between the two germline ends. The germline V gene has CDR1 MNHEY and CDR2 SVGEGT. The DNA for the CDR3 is TGTGCCAGCAGTTGCCCGGACGACTCCTACGAGCAGTACTTC. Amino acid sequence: CASSCPDDSYEQYF.

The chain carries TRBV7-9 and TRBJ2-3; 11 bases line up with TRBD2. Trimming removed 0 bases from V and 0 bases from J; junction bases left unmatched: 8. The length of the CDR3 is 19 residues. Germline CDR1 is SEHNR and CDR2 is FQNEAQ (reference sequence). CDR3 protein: CASSLAIGPSGGSTDTQYF. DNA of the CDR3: TGTGCCAGCAGCTTAGCGATCGGGCCTAGCGGGGGGAGCACAGATACGCAGTATTTT.

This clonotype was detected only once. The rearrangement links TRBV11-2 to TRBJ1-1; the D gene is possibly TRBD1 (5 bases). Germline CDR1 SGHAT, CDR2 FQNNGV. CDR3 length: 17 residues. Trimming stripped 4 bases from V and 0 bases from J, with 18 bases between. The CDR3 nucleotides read TGTGCCAGCAGCTCCTCTTTAGACAGAGTAATGAACACTGAAGCTTTCTTT. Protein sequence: CASSSSLDRVMNTEAFF.

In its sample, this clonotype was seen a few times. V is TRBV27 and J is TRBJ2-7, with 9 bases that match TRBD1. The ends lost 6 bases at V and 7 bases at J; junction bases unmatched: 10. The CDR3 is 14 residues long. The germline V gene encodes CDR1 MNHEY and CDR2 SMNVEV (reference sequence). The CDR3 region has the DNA TGTGCCAGCAGCTCCGGACAGGGGCTGGGAGAGCAGTACTTC. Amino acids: CASSSGQGLGEQYF.

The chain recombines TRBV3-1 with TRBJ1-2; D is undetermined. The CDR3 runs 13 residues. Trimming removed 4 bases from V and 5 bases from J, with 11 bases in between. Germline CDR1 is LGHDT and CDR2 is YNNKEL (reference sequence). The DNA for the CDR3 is TGTGCCAGCAGCCCCATTACCGGTTATGGCTACACCTTC. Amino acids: CASSPITGYGYTF. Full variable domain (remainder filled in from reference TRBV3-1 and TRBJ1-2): DTAVSQTPKYLVTQMGNDKSIKCEQNLGHDTMYWYKQDSKKFLKIMFSYNNKELIINETVPNRFSPKSPDKAHLNLHINSLELGDSAVYFCASSPITGYGYTFGSGTRLTVV.

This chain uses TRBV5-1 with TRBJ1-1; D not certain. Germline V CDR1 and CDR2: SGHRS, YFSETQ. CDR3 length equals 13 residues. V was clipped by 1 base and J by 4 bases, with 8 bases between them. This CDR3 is CASSLSILTEAFF. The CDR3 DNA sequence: TGCGCCAGCAGCTTGTCCATTCTCACTGAAGCTTTCTTT.

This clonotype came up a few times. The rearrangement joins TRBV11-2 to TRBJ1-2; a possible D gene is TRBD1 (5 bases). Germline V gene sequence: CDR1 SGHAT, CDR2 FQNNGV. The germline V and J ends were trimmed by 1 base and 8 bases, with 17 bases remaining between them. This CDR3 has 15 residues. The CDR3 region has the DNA TGTGCCAGCAGCTTAGTGCTCAGGGAGGGTTTGGGCTACACCTTC. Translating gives CASSLVLREGLGYTF.

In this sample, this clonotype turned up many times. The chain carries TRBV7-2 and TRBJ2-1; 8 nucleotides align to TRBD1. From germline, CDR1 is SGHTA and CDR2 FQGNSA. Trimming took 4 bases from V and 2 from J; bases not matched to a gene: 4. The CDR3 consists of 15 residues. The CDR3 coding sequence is TGTGCCAGCAGCTCTGACAGGGGACCCTACAATGAGCAGTTCTTC. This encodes CASSSDRGPYNEQFF.

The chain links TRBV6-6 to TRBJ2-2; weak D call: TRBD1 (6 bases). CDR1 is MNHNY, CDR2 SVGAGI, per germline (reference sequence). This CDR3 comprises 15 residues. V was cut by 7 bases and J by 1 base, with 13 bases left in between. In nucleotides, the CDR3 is TGTGCCAGCACCTACAGGGCCGTGAACACCGGGGAGCTGTTTTTT. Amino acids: CASTYRAVNTGELFF.

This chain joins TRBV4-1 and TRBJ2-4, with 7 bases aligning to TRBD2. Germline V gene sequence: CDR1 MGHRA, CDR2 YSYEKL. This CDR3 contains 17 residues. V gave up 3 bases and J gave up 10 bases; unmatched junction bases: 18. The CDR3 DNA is TGCGCCAGCAGCCACCGAACCCGGGGGGTAGGGGTTGGGATTCAGTACTTC. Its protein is CASSHRTRGVGVGIQYF.

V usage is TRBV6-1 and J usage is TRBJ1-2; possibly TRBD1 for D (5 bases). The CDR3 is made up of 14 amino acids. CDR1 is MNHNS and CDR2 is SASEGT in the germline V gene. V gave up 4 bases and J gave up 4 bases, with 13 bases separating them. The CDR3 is CASSAFGTGYGYTF. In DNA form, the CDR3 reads TGTGCCAGCAGTGCCTTTGGGACTGGCTATGGCTACACCTTC.

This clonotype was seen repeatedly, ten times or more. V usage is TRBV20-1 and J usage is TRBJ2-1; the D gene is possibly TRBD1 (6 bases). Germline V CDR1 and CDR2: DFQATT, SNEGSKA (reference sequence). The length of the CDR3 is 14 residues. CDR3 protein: CSGGQRPLYNEQFF. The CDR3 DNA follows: TGCAGCGGCGGACAGCGGCCATTATACAATGAGCAGTTCTTC.

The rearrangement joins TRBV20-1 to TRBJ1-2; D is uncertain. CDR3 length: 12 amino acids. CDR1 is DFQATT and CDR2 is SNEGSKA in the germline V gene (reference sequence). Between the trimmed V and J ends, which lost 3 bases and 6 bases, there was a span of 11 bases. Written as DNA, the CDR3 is TGCAGTGCTAGGAAGGGTCCCGATGGCTACACCTTC. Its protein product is CSARKGPDGYTF.

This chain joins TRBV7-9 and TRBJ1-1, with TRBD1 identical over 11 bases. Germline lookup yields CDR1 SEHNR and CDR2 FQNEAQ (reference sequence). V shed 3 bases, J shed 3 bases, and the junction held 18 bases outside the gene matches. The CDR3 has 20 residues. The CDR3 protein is CASSLSGTGGPLGPDTEAFF. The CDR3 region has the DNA TGTGCCAGCAGCTTGTCGGGGACAGGGGGACCGCTCGGTCCCGACACTGAAGCTTTCTTT.

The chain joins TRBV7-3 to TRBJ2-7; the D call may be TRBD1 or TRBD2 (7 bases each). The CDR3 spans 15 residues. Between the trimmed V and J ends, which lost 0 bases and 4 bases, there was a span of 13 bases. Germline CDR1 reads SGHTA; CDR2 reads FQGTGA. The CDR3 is CASSLTGGGGYEQYF. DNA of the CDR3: TGTGCCAGCAGCTTAACGGGAGGGGGCGGTTACGAGCAGTACTTC.